The next 26 T cell receptor beta chains were all read from a single sample in a study of T cell repertoires in cytomegalovirus infection. These receptors' antigens are unknown. In TCRdb, the reads were re-called with MiXCR into one record per CDR3 protein. The sample holds some 70,000 distinct CDR3 sequences, approximately 22% seen once. Sequencing was done on a sample of PBMCs, sequenced either directly or after in vitro stimulation (not recorded which). These receptors all stem from a human donor in good health (CMV status not recorded). Some clones in this sample may be carry-over from other donors' samples.

This clonotype appeared a few times. The CDR3 DNA reads as TGTGCCAGCAGCCCCAACATACAGACCCAGTACTTC. Its protein product is CASSPNIQTQYF. This chain links TRBV7-2 with TRBJ2-5; D remains unclear. Germline V lookup: CDR1 SGHTA, CDR2 FQGNSA. The V and J ends lost 5 bases and 6 bases respectively, with 10 bases between them. This CDR3 region has 12 residues. Based on the CDR3 plus reference TRBV7-2 and TRBJ2-5, the full variable domain is GAGVSQSPSNKVTEKGKDVELRCDPISGHTALYWYRQSLGQGLEFLIYFQGNSAPDKSGLPSDRFSAERTGGSVSTLTIQRTQQEDSAVYLCASSPNIQTQYFGPGTRLLVL.

There are a few counts of this clonotype. This rearrangement joins TRBV6-2 or TRBV6-3 to TRBJ2-7; tentative D call: TRBD2 (5 bases). Germline-derived CDR1 and CDR2 are MNHEY and SVGEGT. The ends were cut back, 2 bases at V and 9 bases at J, with 29 bases in the middle. This CDR3 is built from 18 residues. In DNA, the CDR3 is TGTGCCAGCAGTTACCGGATGACTGGAGCGGCCTCACCCCGGGGGCAGTACGTC. Its protein is CASSYRMTGAASPRGQYV.

The J gene is TRBJ1-6, the V gene TRBV25-1; 9 bases fit TRBD1. The CDR3 runs to 15 residues. Germline V gives CDR1 MGHDK, CDR2 SYGVNS. Unmatched junction bases numbered 10, after V lost 5 bases and J lost 11 bases. For the CDR3, the DNA is TGTGCCAGCAGTCCCTCGACAGGGGGATTGACACCCCTCCACTTT. It encodes CASSPSTGGLTPLHF.

This clonotype has ten or more counts. The chain has TRBV7-2 and TRBJ2-7, with a tentative D call TRBD1 (6 bases). The V end lost 5 bases, the J end lost 6 bases, and 14 bases lay between the germline ends. This CDR3 spans 13 amino acids. Germline-derived CDR1 and CDR2 are SGHTA and FQGNSA. The CDR3 here is CASSPTRGGEQYF. DNA of the CDR3: TGTGCCAGCAGCCCGACCAGGGGCGGCGAGCAGTACTTC.

This clonotype was counted at least ten times. The chain employs TRBV7-2 and TRBJ2-1; D is perhaps TRBD1 or TRBD2 (5 bases each). Trimming shortened V by 4 bases and J by 8 bases, and 12 bases separated the two germline ends. Germline CDR1 and CDR2: SGHTA and FQGNSA. The CDR3 sequence is 13 residues long. This CDR3 is CASSSNRGHEQFF. CDR3 coding DNA: TGTGCCAGCAGCTCAAATCGGGGCCATGAGCAGTTCTTC.

This clonotype was detected only a few times. V and J are TRBV11-2 and TRBJ2-1, with a possible D match to TRBD2 (6 bases). Germline assignment: CDR1 SGHAT and CDR2 FQNNGV. V was cut by 0 bases and J by 10 bases, with 13 bases left in between. The CDR3 has 14 residues. The CDR3 spells CASSLDPTSGEQFF. DNA for the CDR3: TGTGCCAGCAGCTTAGATCCGACTAGTGGCGAGCAGTTCTTC.

The chain has TRBV12-3 or TRBV12-4 and TRBJ2-5; the match to TRBD2 covers 9 bases. The CDR3 covers 14 residues. V was clipped by 7 bases and J by 5 bases; unmatched bases: 8. The CDR3 reads CASNLSGSRETQYF. The CDR3 nucleotides are TGTGCCAGCAACCTTAGCGGGAGTCGGGAGACCCAGTACTTC.

The V call is TRBV4-3, the J call TRBJ1-4; D perhaps matches TRBD1 (5 bases). The CDR3 consists of 15 residues. V dropped 3 bases and J dropped 8 bases, with 16 bases sitting between them. CDR1 is LGHNA and CDR2 is YSLEER in the germline V gene. CDR3 sequence reads: CASSQDQGWGEKLFF. The CDR3 nucleotides read TGCGCCAGCAGCCAGGACCAGGGATGGGGAGAAAAACTGTTTTTT.

The chain couples TRBV25-1 to TRBJ1-6; D remains unclear. Germline loops: CDR1 MGHDK, CDR2 SYGVNS. Trimming stripped 6 bases from V and 7 bases from J, with 13 bases between. The CDR3 consists of 14 residues. The CDR3 DNA reads TGTGCCAGCAGCCGGCGGAATATCAATTCACCCCTCCACTTT. Its protein product is CASSRRNINSPLHF.

At least ten counts were recorded for this clonotype. The chain is built from TRBV7-2 and TRBJ1-2; D remains ambiguous. Trimming stripped 2 bases from V and 0 bases from J, with 13 bases between. CDR1 is SGHTA and CDR2 is FQGNSA in the germline V gene. This CDR3 contains 16 residues. The CDR3 DNA reads TGTGCCAGCAGCTTAACTCGGACGGTGACTAACTATGGCTACACCTTC. This codes for CASSLTRTVTNYGYTF. Full variable domain (outside the CDR3, taken from reference TRBV7-2 and TRBJ1-2): GAGVSQSPSNKVTEKGKDVELRCDPISGHTALYWYRQSLGQGLEFLIYFQGNSAPDKSGLPSDRFSAERTGGSVSTLTIQRTQQEDSAVYLCASSLTRTVTNYGYTFGSGTRLTVV.

This clonotype has at least ten counts. The chain couples TRBV7-3 to TRBJ2-7; 9 bases align to TRBD1. Germline-derived CDR1 and CDR2 are SGHTA and FQGTGA. The J segment lost 3 bases and the V segment lost 5 bases, leaving 5 bases of the junction unmatched. The CDR3 runs 14 residues. CDR3 protein: CASSPQGQGYEQYF. The CDR3 DNA follows: TGTGCCAGCAGCCCCCAGGGACAGGGCTACGAGCAGTACTTC.

This clonotype was seen a few times. This chain joins TRBV14 and TRBJ1-1; the match to TRBD1 covers 8 bases. Unmatched junction bases numbered 9, after V lost 5 bases and J lost 4 bases. The germline gives CDR1 SGHDN, CDR2 FVKESK. This CDR3 is 15 amino acids long. CDR3 nucleotide sequence: TGTGCCAGCAGCTCTCCGACAGGGGTAGTCACTGAAGCTTTCTTT. This codes for CASSSPTGVVTEAFF.

A few counts support this clonotype. The genes are TRBV20-1 and TRBJ1-6, with TRBD1 matching over 7 bases. The V and J ends lost 3 bases and 14 bases, in that order; junction bases with no gene match: 7. Germline CDR1 reads DFQATT; CDR2 reads SNEGSKA (reference sequence). The CDR3 has 12 residues. For the CDR3, the DNA is TGCAGTGCTAGCCAGGGGGTTTTGTCCCTCCACTTT. It yields the protein CSASQGVLSLHF.

This clonotype turned up a few times. This chain uses TRBV28 with TRBJ1-1; TRBD1 matches 7 bases. The CDR3 consists of 15 residues. Germline V gives CDR1 MDHEN, CDR2 SYDVKM. With 5 bases clipped from V and 6 bases from J, the junction kept 12 bases outside the gene matches. This CDR3 is CASSPRQGEGSEAFF. Here the CDR3 DNA reads TGTGCCAGCAGTCCAAGGCAGGGGGAGGGTTCTGAAGCTTTCTTT.

The chain joins TRBV27 to TRBJ1-1; the D is unclear. The length of the CDR3 is 13 residues. Trimming stripped 2 bases from V and 6 bases from J, with 10 bases between. In germline, CDR1 is MNHEY, CDR2 SMNVEV (reference sequence). The CDR3 bases are TGTGCCAGCAGTTTAACCCAAAGAGCTGAAGCTTTCTTT. It yields the protein CASSLTQRAEAFF.

This chain uses TRBV18 with TRBJ1-2; D remains ambiguous. The CDR3 is made up of 13 amino acids. Per the germline V gene, CDR1 is KGHSH and CDR2 is LQKENI. Trimming took off 2 bases at V and 7 bases at J, with 11 bases between the two ends. In DNA form, the CDR3 reads TGTGCCAGCTCACCAAGGTCTCTATTTGGCTACACCTTC. Its protein is CASSPRSLFGYTF.

In its sample, this clonotype was seen a few times. The chain employs TRBV9 and TRBJ2-1; TRBD1 is a possible D gene (5 bases). The CDR3 extends over 12 amino acids. Germline loops: CDR1 SGDLS, CDR2 YYNGEE. Trimming removed 4 bases from V and 9 bases from J, with 11 bases in between. CDR3 bases: TGTGCCAGCAGCTCCCGGACACTTGAGCAGTTCTTC. Residues: CASSSRTLEQFF.

The V call is TRBV28, the J call TRBJ1-2; 7 bases fit TRBD1. This CDR3 has 14 residues. Germline V gene lookup returns CDR1 MDHEN and CDR2 SYDVKM. J gave up 7 bases and V 7 bases, and 12 bases lay outside the gene matches. CDR3 in amino acids: CASIPGGGYGGYTF. CDR3 in DNA: TGTGCCAGCATCCCAGGGGGGGGTTACGGTGGCTACACCTTC.

V is TRBV29-1 and J is TRBJ2-3; perhaps TRBD2 as D (5 bases). The CDR3 runs to 13 residues. Germline V gene data show CDR1 as SQVTM and CDR2 as ANQGSEA. V shed 5 bases and J shed 6 bases, with 15 bases lying between them. The CDR3 sequence is CSVLGPGWDTQYF. The CDR3 DNA reads TGCAGCGTTCTCGGACCGGGATGGGATACGCAGTATTTT.

This chain links TRBV20-1 with TRBJ2-3; TRBD2 matches at 10 bases. The CDR3 has 14 amino acids. V lost 5 bases and J lost 3; bases outside the gene matches: 5. Germline V gives CDR1 DFQATT, CDR2 SNEGSKA (reference sequence). The CDR3 DNA is TGCAGTGCTCAGCGGGAGGGAGTGACAGATACGCAGTATTTT. This gives the protein CSAQREGVTDTQYF.

This clonotype was found a few times. The V and J genes are TRBV20-1 and TRBJ2-1; TRBD2 agrees at 11 bases. Trimming at V came to 0 bases and at J to 8 bases, leaving 12 bases not matched to a gene. Per germline, CDR1 DFQATT and CDR2 SNEGSKA (reference sequence). The CDR3 runs to 17 residues. CDR3 in amino acids: CSARDLFTSGRIYEQFF. DNA for the CDR3: TGCAGTGCTAGAGACCTGTTTACTAGCGGGAGAATCTATGAGCAGTTCTTC.

At least ten counts were recorded for this clonotype. The chain combines TRBV6-2 or TRBV6-3 with TRBJ1-3; D not certain. The V and J ends lost 5 bases and 0 bases respectively, with 14 bases between them. Germline V lookup: CDR1 MNHEY, CDR2 SVGEGT. The CDR3 length is 16 residues. Written as DNA, the CDR3 is TGTGCCAGCAGTGCCCCGGACTTCAACTCTGGAAACACCATATATTTT. Translating gives CASSAPDFNSGNTIYF.

This clonotype was counted ten times or more. J is TRBJ2-1 and V is TRBV7-3, with 8 nucleotides matching TRBD2. The CDR3 length is 16 residues. V shed 1 base, J shed 0 bases, and the junction held 2 bases outside the gene matches. Germline-derived CDR1 and CDR2 are SGHTA and FQGTGA. CDR3 sequence: CASSLNGRGSYNEQFF. Written as DNA, the CDR3 is TGTGCCAGCAGCTTAAACGGGAGGGGCTCCTACAATGAGCAGTTCTTC.

J is TRBJ1-5 and V is TRBV5-5; no clear D gene. This CDR3 has 13 amino acids. V was shortened by 1 base and J by 3 bases, with 5 bases between the two germline ends. Germline V gene lookup returns CDR1 SGHKS and CDR2 YYEKEE (reference sequence). The CDR3 sequence is CASSLRDNQPQHF. The DNA for the CDR3 is TGTGCCAGCAGCTTGAGAGACAATCAGCCCCAGCATTTT.

A few counts support this clonotype. The chain joins TRBV7-2 to TRBJ2-5; D gene ambiguous. Trimming cost V 1 base and J 2 bases, with 8 bases left between them. Germline V gene lookup returns CDR1 SGHTA and CDR2 FQGNSA. This CDR3 spans 14 amino acids. This CDR3 is CASSLGVVQETQYF. In DNA, the CDR3 is TGTGCCAGCAGCTTAGGTGTAGTGCAAGAGACCCAGTACTTC.

The V gene is TRBV6-2 or TRBV6-3, the J gene TRBJ2-1; a weak D match, TRBD2 (6 bases). Trimming stripped 7 bases from V and 8 bases from J, with 15 bases between. The CDR3 contains 13 residues. Germline CDR1 is MNHEY and CDR2 is SVGEGT. CDR3 protein: CASTRLGPDEQFF. The CDR3, as DNA: TGTGCCAGCACCAGACTAGGGCCGGATGAGCAGTTCTTC.